This T cell receptor (beta chain) was obtained from a study of T cells expressing NK-cell markers. Study results and limitations: Dominance of the CD3+CD56-NKG2C+ fraction by these clonotypes also held in a handful of donors. It remained uncertain whether the expanded NKG2C+ T cell clones were specific for HCMV antigens.

The CDR3 contains 16 residues. Comment on this clonotype: Antigen specificity is unknown.

Reanalyzing the 5' RACE reads, TCRdb keeps one entry per CDR3 protein, without DNA. This table lists roughly 180,000 distinct CDR3 sequences. This receptor was identified in a woman aged 18-69 years in good health. The specimen sequenced was blood T cells: a sorted CD56 or NKG2C T cell subset, CD4+ or CD8+ T cells, or bulk PBMC T cells (not recorded which). The gene calls are TRBV12-3 or TRBV12-4 and TRBJ2-3; TCRdb's D call of TRBD2 is untestable without DNA. CDR3: CASSLLLAGGTDTQYF.